The 9 T cell receptor beta chains presented below share a single source sample, sequenced in a study of blood T cell repertoires in COVID-19. Profiled with immunoSEQ multiplex PCR; TCRdb holds only in-frame clones, not every one. The sample shows 65,000 to 90,000 clones, 87% of them seen only once. Sequencing used peripheral blood. The receptor set was obtained from a young man with acute or convalescent COVID-19.

The V call is TRBV7-8, the J call TRBJ1-2; TRBD1 matches at 8 bases. V lost 5 bases and J lost 2; bases outside the gene matches: 1. CDR1 is SGHVS, CDR2 FQNEAQ, per germline. This CDR3 has 13 residues. The CDR3 here is CASSRTGNYGYTF. In DNA form, the CDR3 reads TGTGCCAGCAGCCGGACAGGGAACTATGGCTACACCTTC.

The genes are TRBV6-2 or TRBV6-3 and TRBJ2-7; 7 bases map to TRBD2. Per the germline V gene, CDR1 is MNHEY and CDR2 is SVGEGT. The length of the CDR3 is 15 residues. Trimming cost V 4 bases and J 0 bases; bases outside gene matches: 6. CDR3 in amino acids: CASSSPSGPSYEQYF. The CDR3 nucleotides read TGTGCCAGCAGTTCCCCTAGCGGCCCCTCCTACGAGCAGTACTTC.

The chain couples TRBV24-1 to TRBJ2-5; tentatively, D is TRBD1 (6 bases). The V end was cut by 7 bases, the J end by 5 bases, with 16 bases between. This CDR3 spans 14 amino acids. From germline, CDR1 is KGHDR and CDR2 SFDVKD. Here the CDR3 reads CATSSSGQLETQYF. CDR3 in DNA: TGTGCCACCAGCTCCTCAGGACAGCTTGAGACCCAGTACTTC.

This sequence joins TRBV30 and TRBJ1-6, with a tentative D call TRBD1 (5 bases). Trimming cost V 4 bases and J 9 bases, with 13 bases left between them. The CDR3 has 13 residues. Germline V lookup: CDR1 GTSNPN, CDR2 SVGIG (reference sequence). The CDR3, as DNA: TGTGCCTGGAACGGGGGAGTACCTTCACCCCTCCACTTT. As protein: CAWNGGVPSPLHF. The variable domain in full, completed from reference TRBV30 and TRBJ1-6, reads SQTIHQWPATLVQPVGSPLSLECTVEGTSNPNLYWYRQAAGRGLQLLFYSVGIGQISSEVPQNLSASRPQDRQFILSSKKLLLSDSGFYLCAWNGGVPSPLHFGNGTRLTVT.

The chain recombines TRBV5-4 with TRBJ2-5, with D tentatively TRBD1 (6 bases). Trimming cost V 3 bases and J 4 bases, with 13 bases left between them. The CDR3 runs 14 residues. Germline V lookup: CDR1 SGHNT, CDR2 YYREEE (reference sequence). The chain's CDR3 is CASSSQGEGETQYF. Written as DNA, the CDR3 is TGTGCCAGCAGCTCACAGGGAGAGGGAGAGACCCAGTACTTC.

V usage is TRBV28 and J usage is TRBJ2-1; D perhaps matches TRBD1 (6 bases). V lost 7 bases to trimming and J lost 7 bases, with 11 bases between them. Germline CDR1 reads MDHEN; CDR2 reads SYDVKM. This CDR3 comprises 12 residues. The CDR3 DNA reads TGTGCCAGCACCTCAGGGGAAAATGAGCAGTTCTTC. Its protein is CASTSGENEQFF. Full variable domain (rest looked up from reference TRBV28 and TRBJ2-1): DVKVTQSSRYLVKRTGEKVFLECVQDMDHENMFWYRQDPGLGLRLIYFSYDVKMKEKGDIPEGYSVSREKKERFSLILESASTNQTSMYLCASTSGENEQFFGPGTRLTVL.

The chain uses TRBV28 and TRBJ2-7; 7 bases line up with TRBD1. Germline CDR1 is MDHEN and CDR2 is SYDVKM. With 5 bases clipped from V and 7 bases from J, the junction kept 17 bases outside the gene matches. This CDR3 region has 16 residues. The CDR3 DNA reads TGTGCCAGCAGTCTCCCTGGGACAGTGGAGGCGGGTGAGCAGTACTTC. Its protein is CASSLPGTVEAGEQYF.

V gene TRBV6-4 combines with J gene TRBJ2-2; the D is unclear. CDR3 size: 12 residues. The ends were cut back, 8 bases at V and 8 bases at J, with 12 bases in the middle. Per the germline V gene, CDR1 is MRHNA and CDR2 is SNTAGT. The CDR3 nucleotides read TGTGCCAGCCCTAGAACGGCGGGGGAGCTGTTTTTT. As protein: CASPRTAGELFF.

The genes are TRBV24-1 and TRBJ2-1; 9 nucleotides agree with TRBD2. After removal of 0 bases from V and 4 bases from J, the junction contained 3 bases not matched to a gene. The germline V gene encodes CDR1 KGHDR and CDR2 SFDVKD. The CDR3 is 16 amino acids. The CDR3 region has the DNA TGTGCCACCAGTGATTTGGGACTAGCGAAATACAATGAGCAGTTCTTC. As protein: CATSDLGLAKYNEQFF.